These 14 T cell receptor beta chains originate from one sample sequenced in a study of T cell responses to AZD1222 COVID-19 vaccine (dated by TCRdb to about 2021). To prepare the library, the immunoSEQ multiplex PCR assay was applied. TCRdb's version of the immuneACCESS table is confined to in-frame rearrangements and falls short of the full clone set. An unresolved V gene accounts for under half of the shortfall where checked; the remainder is of unknown origin. The sample table holds 90,000 to 120,000 clones, of which around 87% were seen once. The top ten clonotypes cover roughly 3% of the sample. Read against the paper, the sample's time point label means: baseline before first vaccination. Sample: peripheral blood, taken on day 0 of AZD1222 vaccination. The receptor set was obtained from an adult in good health.

The CDR3, as DNA: TGTGCCAGCAGTTTCGGGGCGGGCAATTCACCCCTCCACTTT. It specifies CASSFGAGNSPLHF. The chain employs TRBV27 and TRBJ1-6; a weak D match, TRBD1 (5 bases). This CDR3 is 14 amino acids long. V lost 3 bases, J lost 7 bases, and 10 bases lay in between. CDR1 and CDR2 (germline): MNHEY, SMNVEV (reference sequence).

This chain joins TRBV6-1 and TRBJ1-5; D ambiguous. The CDR3 has 14 residues. Trimming removed 3 bases at V and 3 bases at J, with 9 bases between. Germline CDR1 and CDR2: MNHNS and SASEGT. The CDR3 sequence: CASSERVFNQPQHF. As DNA, the CDR3 is TGTGCCAGCAGTGAGAGGGTTTTCAATCAGCCCCAGCATTTT.

The rearrangement uses TRBV29-1 and TRBJ1-2; D is perhaps TRBD1 (5 bases). Germline loops: CDR1 SQVTM, CDR2 ANQGSEA. The CDR3 consists of 11 residues. CDR3 in DNA: TGCAGGGCAGGGCAGGGAGGGGGCTACACCTTC. Translation gives CRAGQGGGYTF. The full variable domain, completed using reference TRBV29-1 and TRBJ1-2, is SAVISQKPSRDICQRGTSLTIQCQVDSQVTMMFWYRQQPGQSLTLIATANQGSEATYESGFVIDKFPISRPNLTFSTLTVSNMSPEDSSIYLCRAGQGGGYTFGSGTRLTVV.

In nucleotides, the CDR3 is TGTGCCAGCAGACAACAGGGGAAAAAGGGTGGCTACACCTTC. This gives the protein CASRQQGKKGGYTF. V gene TRBV6-5 combines with J gene TRBJ1-2, with TRBD1 matching 7 bases. With V trimmed by 6 bases and J by 7 bases, 11 bases remained unmatched. The CDR3 contains 14 residues. Germline values: CDR1 MNHEY, CDR2 SVGAGI.

The rearrangement joins TRBV30 to TRBJ2-2; 14 positions agree with TRBD2. Germline CDR1 GTSNPN, CDR2 SVGIG (reference sequence). The CDR3 runs to 18 residues. The V segment lost 3 bases and the J segment 4 bases; nucleotides outside the gene matches: 10. The CDR3 here is CAWRPGLAGVDITGELFF. CDR3 in DNA: TGTGCCTGGAGACCGGGACTAGCGGGGGTGGATATCACCGGGGAGCTGTTTTTT.

Concerning this clone: Other nucleotide sequences from this sample produce the same CDR3. The chain uses TRBV19 and TRBJ1-1; possibly TRBD1 for D (5 bases). Trimming stripped 3 bases from V and 1 base from J, with 6 bases between. The CDR3 is 13 amino acids. CDR1 is LNHDA and CDR2 is SQIVND in the germline V gene (reference sequence). This chain's CDR3 is CASSIGGNTEAFF. CDR3 sequence (DNA): TGTGCCAGTAGTATTGGGGGGAACACTGAAGCTTTCTTT.

This clone was observed a single time. V is TRBV4-2 and J is TRBJ2-7; D is unresolved. The ends were cut back, 0 bases at V and 1 base at J, with 4 bases in the middle. Germline loops: CDR1 LGHNA, CDR2 YNFKEQ. The CDR3 extends over 13 amino acids. The CDR3 protein is CASSQDQSYEQYF. The CDR3, as DNA: TGTGCCAGCAGCCAAGATCAGTCCTACGAGCAGTACTTC.

This clone was seen more than once but under ten times. The chain has TRBV15 and TRBJ1-2; 9 bases are a match to TRBD1. The V segment lost 1 base and the J segment 3 bases; nucleotides outside the gene matches: 6. The CDR3 has 16 residues. Germline loops: CDR1 LNHNV, CDR2 YYDKDF (reference sequence). The CDR3 coding sequence is TGTGCCACCAGCAGAGCTGGGGGGACAGGGCACTATGGCTACACCTTC. It yields the protein CATSRAGGTGHYGYTF.

CDR3 DNA sequence: TGTGCCAGCAGCTTAGCCCCCTGGGCGGGGGGGCTAGATACGCAGTATTTT. Translating it yields CASSLAPWAGGLDTQYF. The rearrangement joins TRBV11-2 to TRBJ2-3; 9 bases agree with TRBD2. The CDR3 length is 17 residues. The ends lost 1 base at V and 5 bases at J; junction bases unmatched: 10. CDR1 and CDR2 from the germline V gene are SGHAT and FQNNGV. The complete variable domain, with remaining parts taken from reference TRBV11-2 and TRBJ2-3, reads EAGVAQSPRYKIIEKRQSVAFWCNPISGHATLYWYQQILGQGPKLLIQFQNNGVVDDSQLPKDRFSAERLKGVDSTLKIQPAKLEDSAVYLCASSLAPWAGGLDTQYFGPGTRLTVL.

This clone has a handful of counts. The V and J genes are TRBV27 and TRBJ2-2, with D tentatively TRBD1 (6 bases). In germline, CDR1 is MNHEY, CDR2 SMNVEV (reference sequence). V lost 4 bases and J 6 bases, leaving 6 bases between the germline ends. The CDR3 has 12 amino acids. DNA for the CDR3: TGTGCCAGCAGTTACAGGGCCGGGGAGCTGTTTTTT. This encodes CASSYRAGELFF.

This chain uses TRBV3-1 (or the pseudogene TRBV3-2) with TRBJ1-4; TRBD1 is a possible D gene (5 bases). There are 13 residues in the CDR3. V was clipped by 4 bases and J by 4 bases, with 7 bases between them. Per germline, CDR1 LGHDT and CDR2 YNNKEL (reference sequence). The CDR3 DNA reads TGTGCCAGCAGCCGGGACGGTAATGAAAAACTGTTTTTT. It is translated as CASSRDGNEKLFF.

This chain connects TRBV15 to TRBJ2-7; 7 bases are shared with TRBD1. V was pared by 2 bases and J by 0 bases, with 4 bases of the junction left unmatched. Per germline, CDR1 LNHNV and CDR2 YYDKDF (reference sequence). The CDR3 runs 15 residues. The CDR3 loop is CATSRFRDSSYEQYF. The DNA for the CDR3 is TGTGCCACCAGCAGATTCCGGGACAGCTCCTACGAGCAGTACTTC.

This clone was detected once. The V call is TRBV4-3, the J call TRBJ1-1; no reliable D call. Germline V lookup: CDR1 LGHNA, CDR2 YSLEER. The length of the CDR3 is 11 residues. Trimming left V 1 base short and J 11 bases short, with 8 bases between. In nucleotides, the CDR3 is TGCGCCAGCAGCCAAGGATTATCGGCTTTCTTT. Residues: CASSQGLSAFF.

The J gene is TRBJ1-1, the V gene TRBV9; 9 bases align to TRBD1. Germline-derived CDR1 and CDR2 are SGDLS and YYNGEE. This CDR3 spans 20 amino acids. V lost 3 bases, J lost 7 bases, and 25 bases stayed unmatched. CDR3: CASSASSKVRGGDRADEAFF. The CDR3 DNA reads as TGTGCCAGCAGCGCCAGTAGTAAGGTGCGTGGGGGGGACAGGGCTGATGAAGCTTTCTTT.